The clone carrying this TCR beta chain was counted between two and nine times. The antigen is not known. Authors' analysis steps: Junction-only sequences without quality scores came from ImmunoSEQ, so filtering differed. Profiling relied on immunoSEQ multiplex PCR, and the TCRdb table lists in-frame clones only, not all of them. V and J calls and clone size are copied from that table; D and trimming were computed from the DNA. Of 550,000 to 700,000 clones in the sample, around 73% were seen once. This record belongs to a study of shared clonotypes between healthy human individuals. Across the study: Per donor, three plates held CD4 naive cells, three held CD4 memory, two held CD8 naive and one held CD8 memory. The study, taken as a whole, reports: Of the naive CD4 clonotypes, roughly 5% were shared across a few donors.

The CDR3 extends over 12 amino acids. The ends were cut back, 6 bases at V and 6 bases at J, with 8 bases in the middle. Germline CDR1 is MDHEN and CDR2 is SYDVKM. The sample taken for sequencing was memory CD4+ T cells sorted from blood. Subset specified: CD45RA-negative fraction. This chain uses TRBV28 with TRBJ2-2; D remains unclear. The sequence derives from a woman under 40 in good health. CDR3 nucleotide sequence: TGTGCCAGCAGCTTCCTCCCCGGGGAGCTGTTTTTT. Protein: CASSFLPGELFF.